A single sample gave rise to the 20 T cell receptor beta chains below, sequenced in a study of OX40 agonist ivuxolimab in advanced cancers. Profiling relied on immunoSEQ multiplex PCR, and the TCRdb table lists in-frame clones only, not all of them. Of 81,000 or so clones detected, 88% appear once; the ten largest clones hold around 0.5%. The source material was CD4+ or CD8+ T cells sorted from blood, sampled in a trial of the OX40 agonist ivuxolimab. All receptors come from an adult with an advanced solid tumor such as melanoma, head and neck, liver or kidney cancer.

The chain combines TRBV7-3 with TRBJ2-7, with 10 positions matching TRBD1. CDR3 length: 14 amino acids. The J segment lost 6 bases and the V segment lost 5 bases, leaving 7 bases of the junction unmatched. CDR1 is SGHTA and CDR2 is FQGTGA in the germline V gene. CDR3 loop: CASSRGTGESEQYF. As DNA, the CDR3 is TGTGCCAGCAGCCGGGGGACAGGGGAGTCCGAGCAGTACTTC.

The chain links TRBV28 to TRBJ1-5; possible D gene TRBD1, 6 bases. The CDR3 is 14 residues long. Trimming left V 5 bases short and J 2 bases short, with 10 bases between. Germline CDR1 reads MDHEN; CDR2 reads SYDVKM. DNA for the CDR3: TGTGCCAGCAGTCCACAGGGAGGCAATCAGCCCCAGCATTTT. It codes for CASSPQGGNQPQHF.

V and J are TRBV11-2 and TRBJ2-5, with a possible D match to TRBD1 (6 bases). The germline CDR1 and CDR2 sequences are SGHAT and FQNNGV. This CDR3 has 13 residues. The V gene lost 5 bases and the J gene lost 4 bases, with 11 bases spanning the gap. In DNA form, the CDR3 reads TGTGCCAGCAGCCGGGACACCCGAGAGACCCAGTACTTC. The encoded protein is CASSRDTRETQYF.

CDR3 sequence: CASSLEGAVNTEAFF. DNA of the CDR3: TGTGCCAGCAGTTTGGAGGGGGCAGTGAACACTGAAGCTTTCTTT. The rearrangement links TRBV27 to TRBJ1-1; 7 bases are a match to TRBD1. The CDR3 sequence is 15 residues long. Germline V CDR1 and CDR2: MNHEY, SMNVEV (reference sequence). The V segment lost 3 bases and the J segment 0 bases; nucleotides outside the gene matches: 4.

DNA for the CDR3: TGTGCCAGCCACAGGGAAAACACTGAAGCTTTCTTT. It yields the protein CASHRENTEAFF. V and J are TRBV6-6 and TRBJ1-1; possibly TRBD1 for D (6 bases). V lost 8 bases to trimming and J lost 2 bases, with 9 bases between them. CDR1 and CDR2 (germline): MNHNY, SVGAGI (reference sequence). CDR3 length equals 12 residues.

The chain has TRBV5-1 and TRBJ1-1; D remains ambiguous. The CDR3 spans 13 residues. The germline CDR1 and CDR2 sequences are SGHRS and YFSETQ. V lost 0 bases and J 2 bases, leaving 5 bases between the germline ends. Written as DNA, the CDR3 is TGCGCCAGCAGCTTGGAAGGTAACACTGAAGCTTTCTTT. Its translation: CASSLEGNTEAFF.

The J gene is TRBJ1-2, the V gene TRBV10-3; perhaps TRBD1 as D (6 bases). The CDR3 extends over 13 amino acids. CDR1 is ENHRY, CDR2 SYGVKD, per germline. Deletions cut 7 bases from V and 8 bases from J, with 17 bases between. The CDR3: CAINCHGGGGYTF. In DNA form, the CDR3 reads TGTGCCATCAATTGTCATGGGGGCGGAGGCTACACCTTC.

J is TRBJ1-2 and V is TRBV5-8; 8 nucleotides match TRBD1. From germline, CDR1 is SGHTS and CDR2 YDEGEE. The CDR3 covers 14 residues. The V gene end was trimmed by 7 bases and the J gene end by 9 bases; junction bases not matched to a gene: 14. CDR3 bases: TGTGCCAGCCAAGGACGACAGGGGTACCAAAGCTACACCTTC. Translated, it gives CASQGRQGYQSYTF. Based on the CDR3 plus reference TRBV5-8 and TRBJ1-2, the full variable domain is EAGVTQSPTHLIKTRGQQATLRCSPISGHTSVYWYQQALGLGLQFLLWYDEGEERNRGNFPPRFSGRQFPNYSSELNVNALELEDSALYLCASQGRQGYQSYTFGSGTRLTVV.

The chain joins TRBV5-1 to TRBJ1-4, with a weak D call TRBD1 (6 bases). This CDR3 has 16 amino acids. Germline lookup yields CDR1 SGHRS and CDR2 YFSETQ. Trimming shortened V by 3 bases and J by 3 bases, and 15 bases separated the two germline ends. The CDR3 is CASSSGASLANEKLFF. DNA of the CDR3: TGCGCCAGCAGCTCAGGGGCCTCATTAGCTAATGAAAAACTGTTTTTT.

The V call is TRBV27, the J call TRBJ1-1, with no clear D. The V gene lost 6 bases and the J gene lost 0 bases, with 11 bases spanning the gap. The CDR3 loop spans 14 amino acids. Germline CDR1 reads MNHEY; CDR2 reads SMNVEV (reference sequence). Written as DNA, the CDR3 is TGTGCCAGCAGCCGTCGGCTACTGAACACTGAAGCTTTCTTT. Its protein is CASSRRLLNTEAFF.

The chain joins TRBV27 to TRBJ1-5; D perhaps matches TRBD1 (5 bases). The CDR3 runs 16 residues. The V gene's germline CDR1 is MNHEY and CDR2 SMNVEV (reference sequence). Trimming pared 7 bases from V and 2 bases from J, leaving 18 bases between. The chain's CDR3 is CASTTWGSGGNQPQHF. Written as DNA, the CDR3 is TGTGCCAGCACCACATGGGGCAGCGGGGGCAATCAGCCCCAGCATTTT.

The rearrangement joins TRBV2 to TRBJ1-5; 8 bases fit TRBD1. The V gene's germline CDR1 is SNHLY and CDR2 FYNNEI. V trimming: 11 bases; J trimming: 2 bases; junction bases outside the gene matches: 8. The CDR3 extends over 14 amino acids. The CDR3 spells CACHPGGRNQPQHF. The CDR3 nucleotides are TGTGCCTGCCACCCAGGGGGCCGCAATCAGCCCCAGCATTTT.

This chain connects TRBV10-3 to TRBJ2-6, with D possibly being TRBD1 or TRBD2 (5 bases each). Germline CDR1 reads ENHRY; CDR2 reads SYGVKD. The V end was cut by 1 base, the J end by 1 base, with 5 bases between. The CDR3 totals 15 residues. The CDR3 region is CAISEWGSGANVLTF. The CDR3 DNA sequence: TGTGCCATCAGTGAGTGGGGGTCTGGGGCCAACGTCCTGACTTTC.

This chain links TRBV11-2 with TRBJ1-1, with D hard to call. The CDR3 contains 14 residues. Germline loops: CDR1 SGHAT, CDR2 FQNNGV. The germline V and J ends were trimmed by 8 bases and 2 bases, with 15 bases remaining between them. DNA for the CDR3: TGTGCCAGCTTTAAAGGGATCGTAAACACTGAAGCTTTCTTT. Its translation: CASFKGIVNTEAFF.

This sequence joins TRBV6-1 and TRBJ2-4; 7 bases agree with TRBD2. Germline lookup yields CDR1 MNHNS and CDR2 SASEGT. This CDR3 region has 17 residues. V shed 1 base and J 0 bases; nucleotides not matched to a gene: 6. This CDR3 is CASSEGTRTIAKNIQYF. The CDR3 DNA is TGTGCCAGCAGTGAAGGGACTAGGACTATAGCCAAAAACATTCAGTACTTC.

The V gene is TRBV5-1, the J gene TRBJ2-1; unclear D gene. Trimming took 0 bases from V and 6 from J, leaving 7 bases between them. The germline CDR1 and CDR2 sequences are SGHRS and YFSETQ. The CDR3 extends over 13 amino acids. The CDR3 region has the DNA TGCGCCAGCAGCTTGGAGATCAGCAATGAGCAGTTCTTC. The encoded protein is CASSLEISNEQFF.

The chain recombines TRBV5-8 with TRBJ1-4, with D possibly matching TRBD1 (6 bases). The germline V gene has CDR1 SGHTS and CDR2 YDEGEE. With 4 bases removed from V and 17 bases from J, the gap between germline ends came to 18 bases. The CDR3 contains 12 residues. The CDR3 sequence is CASSLWTERGFF. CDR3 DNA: TGTGCCAGCAGCCTCTGGACAGAGCGGGGATTTTTT.

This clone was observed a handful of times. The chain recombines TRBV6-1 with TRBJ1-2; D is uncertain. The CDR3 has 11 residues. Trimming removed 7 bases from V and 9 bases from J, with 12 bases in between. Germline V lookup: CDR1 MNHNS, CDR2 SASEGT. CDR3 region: CASIQTRRYTF. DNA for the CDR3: TGTGCCAGCATTCAGACAAGGCGCTACACCTTC.

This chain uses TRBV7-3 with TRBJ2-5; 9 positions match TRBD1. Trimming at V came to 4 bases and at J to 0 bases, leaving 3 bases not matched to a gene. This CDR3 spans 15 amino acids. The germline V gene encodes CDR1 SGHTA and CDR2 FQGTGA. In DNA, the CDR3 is TGTGCCAGCAGCTCGACAGGGGGTCACCAAGAGACCCAGTACTTC. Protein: CASSSTGGHQETQYF.

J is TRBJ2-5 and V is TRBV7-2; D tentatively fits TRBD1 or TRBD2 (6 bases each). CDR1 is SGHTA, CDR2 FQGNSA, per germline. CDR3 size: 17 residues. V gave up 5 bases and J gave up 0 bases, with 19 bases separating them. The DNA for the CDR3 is TGTGCCAGCAGCCCTAATGGGGGGCTAAGGAACCAAGAGACCCAGTACTTC. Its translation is CASSPNGGLRNQETQYF.